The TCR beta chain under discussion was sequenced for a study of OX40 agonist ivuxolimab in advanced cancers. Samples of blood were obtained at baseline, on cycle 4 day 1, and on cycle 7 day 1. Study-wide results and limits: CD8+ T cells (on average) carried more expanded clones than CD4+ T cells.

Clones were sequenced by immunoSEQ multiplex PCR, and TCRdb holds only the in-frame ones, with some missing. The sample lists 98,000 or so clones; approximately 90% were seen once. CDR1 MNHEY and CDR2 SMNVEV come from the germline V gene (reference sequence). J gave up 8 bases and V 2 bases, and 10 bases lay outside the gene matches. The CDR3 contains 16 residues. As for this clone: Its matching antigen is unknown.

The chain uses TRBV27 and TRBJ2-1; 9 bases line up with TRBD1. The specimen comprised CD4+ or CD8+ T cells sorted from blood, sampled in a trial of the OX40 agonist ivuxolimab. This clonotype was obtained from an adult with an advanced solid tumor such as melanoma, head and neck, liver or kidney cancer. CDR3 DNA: TGTGCCAGCAGTTTAGACCGAGGACAGGGGACGGATGAGCAGTTCTTC. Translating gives CASSLDRGQGTDEQFF.